The sequence of this TCR beta chain was determined in a study of blood T cell repertoires in COVID-19. As for the study in general: Material from acute and convalescent COVID-19 was sourced from the United States, Italy and Spain. PBMCs, B-cell-depleted T cells, or T cells provided the cDNA or gDNA that made up the material.

In the study's own analysis: Amplification from reference gene primers served as the basis for estimated nucleated cell counts. Repertoires were generated with immunoSEQ multiplex PCR, while TCRdb's copy carries only in-frame clones and drops some. Clonal size and the V and J genes are those of that table, whereas D and trimming came from the DNA. The data show about 94,000 clones, approximately 79% seen once. Those enrolled in Seattle joined during active infection and were followed longitudinally afterward. The receptor was isolated from a man in his 70s with COVID-19, enrolled during active disease. Sequences were obtained from peripheral blood.

Here the CDR3 reads CASAGDRSLAFF. CDR3 sequence (DNA): TGCGCCAGCGCGGGAGACAGGAGTCTCGCTTTCTTT. V is TRBV5-1 and J is TRBJ1-1, with D possibly being TRBD1 (6 bases). The V and J ends lost 7 bases and 11 bases respectively, with 18 bases between them. The CDR3 loop spans 12 amino acids. Looked up from germline, CDR1 is SGHRS and CDR2 is YFSETQ.